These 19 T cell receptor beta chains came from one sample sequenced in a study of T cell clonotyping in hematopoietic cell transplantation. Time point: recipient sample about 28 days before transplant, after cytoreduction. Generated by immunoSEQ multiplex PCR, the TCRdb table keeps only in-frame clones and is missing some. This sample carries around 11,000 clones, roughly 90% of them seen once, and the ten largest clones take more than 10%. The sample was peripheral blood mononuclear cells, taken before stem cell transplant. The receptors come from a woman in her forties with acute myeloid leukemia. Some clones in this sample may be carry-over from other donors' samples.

In nucleotides, the CDR3 is TGTGCCAGCAGTGACCTACTAGCGGGGCAAGAGACCCAGTACTTC. This encodes CASSDLLAGQETQYF. The chain recombines TRBV2 with TRBJ2-5; 10 nucleotides agree with TRBD2. Per germline, CDR1 SNHLY and CDR2 FYNNEI. Trimming removed 3 bases from V and 2 bases from J; junction bases left unmatched: 3. This CDR3 has 15 residues.

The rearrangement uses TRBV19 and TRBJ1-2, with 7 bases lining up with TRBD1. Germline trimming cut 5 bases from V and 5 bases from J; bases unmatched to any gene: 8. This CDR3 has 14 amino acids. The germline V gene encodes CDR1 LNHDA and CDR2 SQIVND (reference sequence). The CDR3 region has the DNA TGTGCCAGTAGTTCTCGGACAGGCAGTTATGGCTACACCTTC. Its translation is CASSSRTGSYGYTF.

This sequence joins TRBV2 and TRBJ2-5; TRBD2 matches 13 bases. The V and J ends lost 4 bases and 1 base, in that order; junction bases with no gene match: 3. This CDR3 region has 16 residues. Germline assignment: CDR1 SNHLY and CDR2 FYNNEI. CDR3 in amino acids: CASSVTSGRVQETQYF. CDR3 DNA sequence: TGTGCCAGCAGTGTTACTAGCGGGAGGGTCCAAGAGACCCAGTACTTC.

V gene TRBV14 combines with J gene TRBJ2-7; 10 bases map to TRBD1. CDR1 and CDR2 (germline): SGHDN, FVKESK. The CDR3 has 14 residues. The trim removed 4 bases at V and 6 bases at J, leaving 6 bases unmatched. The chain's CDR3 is CASSPRDRGGEQYF. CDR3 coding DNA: TGTGCCAGCAGCCCTAGGGACAGGGGAGGCGAGCAGTACTTC.

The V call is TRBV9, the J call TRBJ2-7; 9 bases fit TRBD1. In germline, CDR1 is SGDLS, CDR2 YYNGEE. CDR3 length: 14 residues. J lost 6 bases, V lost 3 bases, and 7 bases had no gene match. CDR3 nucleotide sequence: TGTGCCAGCAGCGCAGGGGACAGGGTAGGCGAGCAGTACTTC. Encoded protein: CASSAGDRVGEQYF.

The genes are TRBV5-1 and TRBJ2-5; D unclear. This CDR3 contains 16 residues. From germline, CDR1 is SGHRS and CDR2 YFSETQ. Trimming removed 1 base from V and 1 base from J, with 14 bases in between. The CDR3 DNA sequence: TGCGCCAGCAGCTTGACCCTAGAGGCAGCCCAAGAGACCCAGTACTTC. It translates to CASSLTLEAAQETQYF.

CDR3 region: CASSIGGPSGANVLTF. Here the CDR3 DNA reads TGTGCCAGTAGTATTGGGGGGCCCTCTGGGGCCAACGTCCTGACTTTC. This sequence joins TRBV19 and TRBJ2-6; D is tentatively TRBD1 or TRBD2 (6 bases each). Trimming took off 3 bases at V and 0 bases at J, with 9 bases between the two ends. Germline V gene sequence: CDR1 LNHDA, CDR2 SQIVND (reference sequence). CDR3 size: 16 residues.

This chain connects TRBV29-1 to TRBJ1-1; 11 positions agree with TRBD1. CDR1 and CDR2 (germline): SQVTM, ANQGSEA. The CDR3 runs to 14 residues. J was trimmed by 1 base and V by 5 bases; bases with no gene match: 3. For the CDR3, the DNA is TGCAGCGTTTTCGGACAGGGGGCGAACACTGAAGCTTTCTTT. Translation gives CSVFGQGANTEAFF.

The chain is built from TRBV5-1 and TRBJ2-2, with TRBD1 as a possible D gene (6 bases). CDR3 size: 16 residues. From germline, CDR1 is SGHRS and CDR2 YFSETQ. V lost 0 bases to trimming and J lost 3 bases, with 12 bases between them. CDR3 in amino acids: CASSLALGGYTGELFF. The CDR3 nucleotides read TGCGCCAGCAGCTTGGCCTTAGGGGGATACACCGGGGAGCTGTTTTTT.

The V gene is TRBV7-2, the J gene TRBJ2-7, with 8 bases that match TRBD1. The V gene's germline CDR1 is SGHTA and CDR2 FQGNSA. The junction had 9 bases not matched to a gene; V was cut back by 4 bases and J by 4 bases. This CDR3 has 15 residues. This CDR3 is CASSSLPGQEYEQYF. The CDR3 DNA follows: TGTGCCAGCAGCTCTTTACCGGGACAGGAGTACGAGCAGTACTTC.

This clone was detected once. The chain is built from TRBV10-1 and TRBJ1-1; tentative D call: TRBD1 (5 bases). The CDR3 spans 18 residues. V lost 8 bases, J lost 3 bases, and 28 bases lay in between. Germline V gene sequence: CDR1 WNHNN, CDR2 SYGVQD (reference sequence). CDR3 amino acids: CASSREGRTLVEDTEAFF. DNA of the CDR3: TGCGCCAGCTCTCGAGAGGGGCGGACCCTTGTTGAGGACACTGAAGCTTTCTTT.

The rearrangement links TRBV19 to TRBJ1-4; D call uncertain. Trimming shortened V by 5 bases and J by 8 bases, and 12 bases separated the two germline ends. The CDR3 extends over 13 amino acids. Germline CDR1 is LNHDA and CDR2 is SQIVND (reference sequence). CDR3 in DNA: TGTGCCAGTAGTGGGTGGGAAGGGGAAAAACTGTTTTTT. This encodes CASSGWEGEKLFF.

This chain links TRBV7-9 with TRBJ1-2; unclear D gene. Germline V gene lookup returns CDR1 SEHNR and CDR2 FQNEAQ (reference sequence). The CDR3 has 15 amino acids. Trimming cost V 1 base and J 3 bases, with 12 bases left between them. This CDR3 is CASSLGEGVHYGYTF. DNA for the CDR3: TGTGCCAGCAGCTTAGGAGAAGGCGTTCACTATGGCTACACCTTC.

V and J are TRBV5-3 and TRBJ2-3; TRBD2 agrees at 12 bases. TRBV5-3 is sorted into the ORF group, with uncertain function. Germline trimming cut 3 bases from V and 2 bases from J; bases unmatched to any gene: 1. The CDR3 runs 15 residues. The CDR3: CARSWTSGITDTQYF. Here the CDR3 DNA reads TGTGCCAGAAGCTGGACTAGCGGGATCACAGATACGCAGTATTTT.

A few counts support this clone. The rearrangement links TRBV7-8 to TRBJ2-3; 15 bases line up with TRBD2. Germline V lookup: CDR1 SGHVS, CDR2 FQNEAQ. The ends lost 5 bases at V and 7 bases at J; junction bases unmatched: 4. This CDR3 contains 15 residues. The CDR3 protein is CASSGGTSGRNTQYF. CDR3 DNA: TGTGCCAGCAGCGGGGGGACTAGCGGGAGGAATACGCAGTATTTT.

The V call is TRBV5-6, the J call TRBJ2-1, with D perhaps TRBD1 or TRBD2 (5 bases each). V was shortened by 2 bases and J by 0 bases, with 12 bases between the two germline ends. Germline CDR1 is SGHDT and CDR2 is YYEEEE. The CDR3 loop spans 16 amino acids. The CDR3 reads CASSFRDPPSYNEQFF. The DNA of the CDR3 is TGTGCCAGCAGCTTCAGGGACCCGCCCTCCTACAATGAGCAGTTCTTC. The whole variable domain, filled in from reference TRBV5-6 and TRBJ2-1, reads DAGVTQSPTHLIKTRGQQVTLRCSPKSGHDTVSWYQQALGQGPQFIFQYYEEEERQRGNFPDRFSGHQFPNYSSELNVNALLLGDSALYLCASSFRDPPSYNEQFFGPGTRLTVL.

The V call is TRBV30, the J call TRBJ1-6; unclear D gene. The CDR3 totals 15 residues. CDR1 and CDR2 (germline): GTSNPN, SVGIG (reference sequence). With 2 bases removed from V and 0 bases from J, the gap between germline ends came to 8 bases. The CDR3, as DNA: TGTGCCTGGAGTTGGAAGAGCTCCTATAATTCACCCCTCCACTTT. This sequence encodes CAWSWKSSYNSPLHF. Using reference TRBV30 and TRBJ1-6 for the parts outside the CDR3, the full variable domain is SQTIHQWPATLVQPVGSPLSLECTVEGTSNPNLYWYRQAAGRGLQLLFYSVGIGQISSEVPQNLSASRPQDRQFILSSKKLLLSDSGFYLCAWSWKSSYNSPLHFGNGTRLTVT.

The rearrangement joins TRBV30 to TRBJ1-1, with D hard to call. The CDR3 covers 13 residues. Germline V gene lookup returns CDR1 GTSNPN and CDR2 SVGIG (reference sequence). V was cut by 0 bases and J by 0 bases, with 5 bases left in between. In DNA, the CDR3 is TGTGCCTGGAGTGTGCAGGTGAACACTGAAGCTTTCTTT. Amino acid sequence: CAWSVQVNTEAFF.

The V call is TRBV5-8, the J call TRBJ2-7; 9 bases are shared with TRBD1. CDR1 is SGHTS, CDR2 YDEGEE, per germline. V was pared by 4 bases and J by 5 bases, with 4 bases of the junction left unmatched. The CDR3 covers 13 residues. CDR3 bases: TGTGCCAGCAGCCCTCGGACAGGGGACGAGCAGTACTTC. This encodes CASSPRTGDEQYF.